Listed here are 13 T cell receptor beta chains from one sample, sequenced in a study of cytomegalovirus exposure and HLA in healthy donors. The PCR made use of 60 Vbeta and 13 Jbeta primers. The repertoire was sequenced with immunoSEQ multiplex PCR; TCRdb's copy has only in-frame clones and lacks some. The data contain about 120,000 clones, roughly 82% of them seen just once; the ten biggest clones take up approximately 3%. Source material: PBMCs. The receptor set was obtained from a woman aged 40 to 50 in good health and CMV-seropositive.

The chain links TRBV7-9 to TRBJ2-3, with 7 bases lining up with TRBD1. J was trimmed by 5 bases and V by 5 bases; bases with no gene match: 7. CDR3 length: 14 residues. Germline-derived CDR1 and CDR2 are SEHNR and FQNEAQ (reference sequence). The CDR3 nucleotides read TGTGCCAGCAGCGTGTACCGGGACAGAGATACGCAGTATTTT. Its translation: CASSVYRDRDTQYF. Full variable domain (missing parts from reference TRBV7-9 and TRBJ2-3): DTGVSQNPRHKITKRGQNVTFRCDPISEHNRLYWYRQTLGQGPEFLTYFQNEAQLEKSRLLSDRFSAERPKGSFSTLEIQRTEQGDSAMYLCASSVYRDRDTQYFGPGTRLTVL.

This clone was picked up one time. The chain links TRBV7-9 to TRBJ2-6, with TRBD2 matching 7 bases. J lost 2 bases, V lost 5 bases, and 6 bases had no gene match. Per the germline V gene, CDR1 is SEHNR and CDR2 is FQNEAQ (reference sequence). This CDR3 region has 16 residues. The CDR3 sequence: CASSPLGGAGANVLTF. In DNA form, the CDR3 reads TGTGCCAGCAGCCCACTGGGGGGGGCTGGGGCCAACGTCCTGACTTTC.

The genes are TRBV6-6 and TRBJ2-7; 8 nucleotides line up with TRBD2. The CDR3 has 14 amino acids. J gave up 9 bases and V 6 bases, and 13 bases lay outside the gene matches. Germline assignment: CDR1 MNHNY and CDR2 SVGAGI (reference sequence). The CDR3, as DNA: TGTGCCAGCAGACCGACTAGCGCCTTCCTTCGGCAGTACTTC. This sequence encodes CASRPTSAFLRQYF.

CDR3 amino acids: CASSNIGQGGYEQFF. The CDR3 region has the DNA TGTGCCAGTAGTAACATCGGACAGGGGGGTTATGAGCAGTTCTTC. The chain couples TRBV19 to TRBJ2-1; TRBD1 aligns across 10 bases. V shed 4 bases, J shed 8 bases, and the junction held 8 bases outside the gene matches. The CDR3 runs to 15 residues. Germline CDR1 and CDR2: LNHDA and SQIVND (reference sequence).

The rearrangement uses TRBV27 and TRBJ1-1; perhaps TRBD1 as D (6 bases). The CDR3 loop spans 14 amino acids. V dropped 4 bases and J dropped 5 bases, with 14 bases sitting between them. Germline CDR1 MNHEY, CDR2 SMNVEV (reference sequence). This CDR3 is CASSSSQGRTEAFF. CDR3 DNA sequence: TGTGCCAGCAGTTCCTCACAGGGTAGGACTGAAGCTTTCTTT.

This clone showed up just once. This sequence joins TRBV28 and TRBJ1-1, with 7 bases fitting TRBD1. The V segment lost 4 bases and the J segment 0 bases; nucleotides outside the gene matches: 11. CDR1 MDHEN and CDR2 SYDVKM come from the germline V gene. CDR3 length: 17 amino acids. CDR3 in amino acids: CASSSKKKTGLNTEAFF. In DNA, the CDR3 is TGTGCCAGCAGTTCCAAGAAGAAGACAGGGCTGAACACTGAAGCTTTCTTT. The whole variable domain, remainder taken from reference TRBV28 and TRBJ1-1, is DVKVTQSSRYLVKRTGEKVFLECVQDMDHENMFWYRQDPGLGLRLIYFSYDVKMKEKGDIPEGYSVSREKKERFSLILESASTNQTSMYLCASSSKKKTGLNTEAFFGQGTRLTVV.

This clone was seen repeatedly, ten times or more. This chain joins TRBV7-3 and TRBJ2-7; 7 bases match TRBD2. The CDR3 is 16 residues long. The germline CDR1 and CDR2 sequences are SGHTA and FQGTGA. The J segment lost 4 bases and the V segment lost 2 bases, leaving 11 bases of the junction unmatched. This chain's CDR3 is CASSLAGLREMYEQYF. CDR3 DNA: TGTGCCAGCAGCTTAGCCGGTTTGCGGGAGATGTACGAGCAGTACTTC.

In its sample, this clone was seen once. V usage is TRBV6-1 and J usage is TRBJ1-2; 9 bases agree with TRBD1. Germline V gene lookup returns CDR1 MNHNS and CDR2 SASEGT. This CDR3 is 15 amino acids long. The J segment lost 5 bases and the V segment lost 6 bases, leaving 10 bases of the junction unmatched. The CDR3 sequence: CASSPTDRGYYGYTF. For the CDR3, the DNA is TGTGCCAGCAGCCCTACGGACAGGGGTTATTATGGCTACACCTTC.

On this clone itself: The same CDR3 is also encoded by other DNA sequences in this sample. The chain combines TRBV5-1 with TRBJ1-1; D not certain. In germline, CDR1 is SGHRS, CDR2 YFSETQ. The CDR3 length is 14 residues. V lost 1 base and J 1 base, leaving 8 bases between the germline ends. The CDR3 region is CASSLQTGNTEAFF. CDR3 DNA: TGCGCCAGCAGCTTGCAAACGGGGAACACTGAAGCTTTCTTT.

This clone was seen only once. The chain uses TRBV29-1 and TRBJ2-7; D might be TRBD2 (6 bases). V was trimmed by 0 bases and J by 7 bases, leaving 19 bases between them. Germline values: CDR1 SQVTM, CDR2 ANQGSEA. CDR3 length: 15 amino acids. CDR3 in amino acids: CSVEDPTGDWGEQYF. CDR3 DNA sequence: TGCAGCGTTGAAGATCCAACCGGGGACTGGGGGGAGCAGTACTTC.

The CDR3 DNA is TGTGCCAGCAGTTACCAAATTAATTCACCCCTCCACTTT. Translation: CASSYQINSPLHF. The chain has TRBV6-6 and TRBJ1-6; D is unclear. The CDR3 has 13 amino acids. Trimming left V 2 bases short and J 6 bases short, with 5 bases between. Germline V gene sequence: CDR1 MNHNY, CDR2 SVGAGI (reference sequence).

The CDR3 reads CASSFDQSGSGNTIYF. The CDR3 nucleotides are TGTGCCAGCAGCTTTGATCAATCGGGCTCTGGAAACACCATATATTTT. The V and J genes are TRBV5-6 and TRBJ1-3, with D unresolved. Trimming took 2 bases from V and 0 from J, leaving 12 bases between them. This CDR3 has 16 residues. Germline CDR1 and CDR2: SGHDT and YYEEEE.

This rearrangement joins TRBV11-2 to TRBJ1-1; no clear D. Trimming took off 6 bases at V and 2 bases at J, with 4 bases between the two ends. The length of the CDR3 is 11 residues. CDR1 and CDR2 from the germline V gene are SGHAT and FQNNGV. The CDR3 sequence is CASSPNTEAFF. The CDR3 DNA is TGTGCCAGCAGTCCAAACACTGAAGCTTTCTTT.